Below, 16 T cell receptor beta chains from the same sample are listed, as sequenced in a study of Graves' ophthalmopathy and Graves' hyperthyroidism. Scientists amplified the TCR beta CDR3 regions from RNA transcripts. The library came from an HTBI-primed first-round RT-PCR and a second-round multiplex PCR. Each CDR3 protein is one row after TCRdb ran MiXCR on the multiplex PCR reads. The sample has about 600,000 distinct CDR3 sequences, about 35% seen once; the top ten hold about 4.1%. The sequenced material came from peripheral blood or thyroid tissue (not recorded which). These receptor sequences come from an adult man with Graves' hyperthyroidism.

This chain connects TRBV5-1 to TRBJ2-7, with TRBD2 matching over 7 bases. The DNA end favors TRBJ2-1, so the J call may be wrong. The CDR3 length is 14 residues. Germline CDR1 is SGHRS and CDR2 is YFSETQ. The CDR3 region has the DNA TGCGCCAGCAGCTTGGAAGCGGGGCGGAATGAGCAGTTCTTC. Its translation: CASSLEAGRNEQFF.

Only a few counts were recorded for this clonotype. The CDR3 reads CASSPVAGATDTQYF. CDR3 nucleotide sequence: TGTGCCAGCTCGCCGGTAGCGGGAGCCACAGATACGCAGTATTTT. The V call is TRBV7-3, the J call TRBJ2-3; TRBD2 matches 9 bases. This CDR3 is built from 15 residues. Germline V CDR1 and CDR2: SGHTA, FQGTGA. V shed 8 bases, J shed 2 bases, and the junction held 8 bases outside the gene matches.

The gene calls are TRBV19 and TRBJ2-2; TRBD2 matches at 15 bases. The V segment lost 5 bases and the J segment 7 bases; nucleotides outside the gene matches: 11. The CDR3 is made up of 18 amino acids. Germline loops: CDR1 LNHDA, CDR2 SQIVND (reference sequence). CDR3: CASSRYGLAGGLNGELFF. DNA of the CDR3: TGTGCCAGTAGTCGCTACGGACTAGCGGGAGGGCTCAACGGGGAGCTGTTTTTT.

This clonotype was counted at least ten times. This chain links TRBV28 with TRBJ1-2, with D uncertain. CDR3 length equals 13 residues. V lost 1 base and J 9 bases, leaving 12 bases between the germline ends. Germline assignment: CDR1 MDHEN and CDR2 SYDVKM. This CDR3 is CASSLSAGSSYTF. The CDR3 nucleotides are TGTGCCAGCAGTTTATCGGCAGGATCAAGCTACACCTTC.

As concerns this clonotype: A clone one base away is much larger, so this may be a read error. CDR3 sequence: CASGGGRQGLITEAFF. CDR3 nucleotides: TGCGCCAGCGGCGGAGGAAGACAGGGGTTGATCACTGAAGCTTTCTTT. The V and J genes are TRBV5-1 and TRBJ1-1; 8 positions match TRBD1. Germline CDR1 SGHRS, CDR2 YFSETQ. CDR3 length equals 16 residues. V shed 7 bases, J shed 4 bases, and the junction held 15 bases outside the gene matches.

In regard to this clonotype: At one end, the junction sequence differs from germline, possibly due to a read error. The chain has TRBV7-9 and TRBJ2-1; 11 bases are a match to TRBD1. Germline CDR1 SEHNR, CDR2 FQNEAQ (reference sequence). The CDR3 spans 15 residues. The DNA of the CDR3 is TGTGCCAGCAGCCTTGGACAGGGGGCAATCAATGAGCAGCTCTTC. It yields the protein CASSLGQGAINEQLF.

This clonotype appeared many times. The chain links TRBV10-3 to TRBJ1-1; D not certain. This CDR3 contains 13 residues. Germline V CDR1 and CDR2: ENHRY, SYGVKD. Trimming shortened V by 0 bases and J by 6 bases, and 8 bases separated the two germline ends. The CDR3 DNA reads as TGTGCCATCAGTGAGTCTGGGAGCGCTGAAGCTTTCTTT. The encoded protein is CAISESGSAEAFF.

This clonotype showed up many times. The chain is built from TRBV6-5 and TRBJ1-4, with D possibly matching TRBD1 (6 bases). Germline CDR1 reads MNHEY; CDR2 reads SVGAGI. CDR3 length: 15 amino acids. V lost 7 bases to trimming and J lost 0 bases, with 12 bases between them. The CDR3 loop is CASKGYRATNEKLFF. The CDR3 DNA sequence: TGTGCCAGCAAGGGCTACAGGGCAACTAATGAAAAACTGTTTTTT.

The J gene is TRBJ2-5, the V gene TRBV7-9, with TRBD2 matching 9 bases. Judging by the DNA end, TRBJ2-1 fits better; the J call may be wrong. The CDR3 is 14 residues long. Germline CDR1 and CDR2: SEHNR and FQNEAQ (reference sequence). The CDR3 spells CATTPAGGTGEQFF. For the CDR3, the DNA is TGTGCCACGACCCCGGCGGGAGGGACTGGGGAGCAGTTCTTC.

The rearrangement joins TRBV24-1 to TRBJ2-5; 14 bases fit TRBD2. The DNA end favors TRBJ2-1, so the J call may be wrong. The CDR3 covers 17 residues. Per germline, CDR1 KGHDR and CDR2 SFDVKD. In DNA, the CDR3 is TGTGCCACCAGTGAAATTGGGACTAGCGGGAGCGTGGGGGAGCAGTTCTTC. Its protein product is CATSEIGTSGSVGEQFF.

A word on this clonotype: As the CDR3 is not closed by the conserved phenylalanine or tryptophan, this likely results from a read error. The chain has TRBV9 and TRBJ1-1, with D unclear. The CDR3 spans 13 residues. V was shortened by 2 bases and J by 1 base, with 6 bases between the two germline ends. Looked up from germline, CDR1 is SGDLS and CDR2 is YYNGEE. The CDR3 DNA sequence: TGTGCCAGCAGCGTGGCGGGGAACACTGAAGCTTTCCTT. Amino acid sequence: CASSVAGNTEAFL.

V and J are TRBV19 and TRBJ2-7; 10 bases line up with TRBD2. Germline assignment: CDR1 LNHDA and CDR2 SQIVND (reference sequence). CDR3 length: 15 residues. After removal of 4 bases from V and 2 bases from J, the junction contained 5 bases not matched to a gene. CDR3 region: CASSTSGSATYEQYF. CDR3 sequence (DNA): TGTGCCAGTAGTACTAGCGGGAGCGCGACCTACGAGCAGTACTTC. Full variable domain (remainder filled in from reference TRBV19 and TRBJ2-7): DGGITQSPKYLFRKEGQNVTLSCEQNLNHDAMYWYRQDPGQGLRLIYYSQIVNDFQKGDIAEGYSVSREKKESFPLTVTSAQKNPTAFYLCASSTSGSATYEQYFGPGTRLTVT.

This clonotype has at least ten counts. The chain is built from TRBV19 and TRBJ2-5; no clear D gene. The CDR3 covers 13 residues. The germline V gene has CDR1 LNHDA and CDR2 SQIVND (reference sequence). V shed 4 bases and J shed 1 base, with 7 bases lying between them. The CDR3 nucleotides are TGTGCCAGTAGTACTTCGGCCCAAGAGACCCAGTACTTC. Protein: CASSTSAQETQYF.

This clonotype occurred once. The V and J genes are TRBV4-1 and TRBJ2-5, with 8 bases lining up with TRBD1. Germline assignment: CDR1 MGHRA and CDR2 YSYEKL. The V and J ends lost 3 bases and 5 bases, in that order; junction bases with no gene match: 11. The CDR3 extends over 16 amino acids. The CDR3 nucleotides read TGCGCCAGCAGCCACGGACAGGGCTACCGCGGGGAGACCCAGTACTTC. Protein product: CASSHGQGYRGETQYF.

This clonotype was observed many times. The chain's CDR3 is CASSGRGRMNTEAFF. The CDR3, as DNA: TGTGCCAGCAGTGGCCGGGGGAGGATGAACACTGAAGCTTTCTTT. The chain joins TRBV25-1 to TRBJ1-1, with D possibly TRBD1 on 5 matching bases. The CDR3 consists of 15 residues. The V end lost 4 bases, the J end lost 0 bases, and 12 bases lay between the germline ends. Germline V gene sequence: CDR1 MGHDK, CDR2 SYGVNS.

This clonotype appeared once. The V and J genes are TRBV9 and TRBJ2-2, with 9 bases matching TRBD1. In germline, CDR1 is SGDLS, CDR2 YYNGEE. This CDR3 has 15 residues. The trim removed 2 bases at V and 4 bases at J, leaving 3 bases unmatched. The CDR3 DNA sequence: TGTGCCAGCAGCGTGACAGGGGGAGGCACCGGGGAGCTGTTTTTT. It encodes CASSVTGGGTGELFF.